Each of the 18 T cell receptor beta chains below was sequenced from the same sample in a study of long-term antiretroviral therapy in people with HIV. Samples were assayed with immunoSEQ v3.0 at survey level. Method: immunoSEQ multiplex PCR; TCRdb's copy keeps in-frame clones and lacks some. This table has 15,000 to 20,000 clones, around nine tenths appearing once. Material: unsorted PBMCs, obtained 6.9 years after starting antiretroviral therapy. All receptors come from a man in his fifties with HIV.

The chain employs TRBV5-1 and TRBJ2-5, with 7 bases fitting TRBD1. This CDR3 spans 12 amino acids. Trimming removed 1 base from V and 12 bases from J; junction bases left unmatched: 6. The germline V gene has CDR1 SGHRS and CDR2 YFSETQ. CDR3: CASSLRVGQEYF. As DNA, the CDR3 is TGCGCCAGCAGCTTGAGGGTAGGACAGGAGTACTTC.

The chain links TRBV19 to TRBJ1-2; no reliable D call. CDR3 length: 12 amino acids. Germline assignment: CDR1 LNHDA and CDR2 SQIVND (reference sequence). V lost 2 bases to trimming and J lost 4 bases, with 5 bases between them. As DNA, the CDR3 is TGTGCCAGTAGTATACAACCCTATGGCTACACCTTC. Its protein product is CASSIQPYGYTF.

This clone was picked up one time. This chain joins TRBV9 and TRBJ2-4; 9 nucleotides agree with TRBD1. Per the germline V gene, CDR1 is SGDLS and CDR2 is YYNGEE. The V segment lost 6 bases and the J segment 8 bases; nucleotides outside the gene matches: 9. The CDR3 runs to 14 residues. The CDR3 nucleotides read TGTGCCAGCAATACCGGGACAGGGTTGGACATTCAGTACTTC. This encodes CASNTGTGLDIQYF.

The gene calls are TRBV27 and TRBJ2-1; possibly TRBD2 for D (6 bases). The V gene lost 2 bases and the J gene lost 3 bases, with 17 bases spanning the gap. CDR1 is MNHEY and CDR2 is SMNVEV in the germline V gene (reference sequence). This CDR3 spans 17 amino acids. The DNA of the CDR3 is TGTGCCAGCAGTTTAAGTAGCTGGACTACCAACTACAATGAGCAGTTCTTC. It encodes CASSLSSWTTNYNEQFF.

The rearrangement links TRBV20-1 to TRBJ2-7; no definite D call. Trimming took off 6 bases at V and 8 bases at J, with 14 bases between the two ends. CDR3 length: 11 amino acids. CDR1 DFQATT and CDR2 SNEGSKA come from the germline V gene (reference sequence). In DNA form, the CDR3 reads TGCAGTGCCAGTGTGGGGATACAGCAGTACTTC. It translates to CSASVGIQQYF.

The chain joins TRBV4-3 to TRBJ2-3; D unclear. CDR1 is LGHNA and CDR2 is YSLEER in the germline V gene. V lost 0 bases and J 0 bases, leaving 10 bases between the germline ends. The CDR3 covers 16 residues. CDR3 nucleotides: TGCGCCAGCAGCCAAGAGGGTATAACTAGCACAGATACGCAGTATTTT. Translated, it gives CASSQEGITSTDTQYF.

The rearrangement links TRBV15 to TRBJ2-7; tentative D call: TRBD1 (6 bases). The CDR3 runs 17 residues. Germline values: CDR1 LNHNV, CDR2 YYDKDF (reference sequence). V lost 2 bases and J 5 bases, leaving 22 bases between the germline ends. The CDR3 coding sequence is TGTGCCACCAGCAGACCCCCGGGTCTCGGTGACAGGAACGAGCAGTACTTC. It specifies CATSRPPGLGDRNEQYF. The variable domain in full, completed from reference TRBV15 and TRBJ2-7, reads DAMVIQNPRYQVTQFGKPVTLSCSQTLNHNVMYWYQQKSSQAPKLLFHYYDKDFNNEADTPDNFQSRRPNTSFCFLDIRSPGLGDTAMYLCATSRPPGLGDRNEQYFGPGTRLTVT.

This chain uses TRBV18 with TRBJ2-3; no definite D call. From germline, CDR1 is KGHSH and CDR2 LQKENI. The CDR3 is 15 amino acids. Between the trimmed V and J ends, which lost 0 bases and 2 bases, there was a span of 9 bases. The CDR3 loop reads CASSPPTQSTDTQYF. DNA of the CDR3: TGTGCCAGCTCACCACCCACCCAGTCCACAGATACGCAGTATTTT.

The V call is TRBV28, the J call TRBJ1-4, with TRBD1 matching over 7 bases. From germline, CDR1 is MDHEN and CDR2 SYDVKM. The ends lost 5 bases at V and 14 bases at J; junction bases unmatched: 11. The CDR3 extends over 13 amino acids. The CDR3 protein is CASSGSGTAALFF. DNA of the CDR3: TGTGCCAGCAGTGGCTCCGGGACAGCAGCGCTGTTTTTT.

CDR3 region: CASSAYFNEQFF. The CDR3 DNA follows: TGTGCCAGCAGTGCCTATTTCAATGAGCAGTTCTTC. V gene TRBV6-1 combines with J gene TRBJ2-1; D gene uncertain. The CDR3 totals 12 residues. CDR1 is MNHNS, CDR2 SASEGT, per germline. Trimming pared 4 bases from V and 6 bases from J, leaving 7 bases between.

This clone came up once. This chain uses TRBV19 with TRBJ1-5, with 8 nucleotides matching TRBD1. Per the germline V gene, CDR1 is LNHDA and CDR2 is SQIVND (reference sequence). J gave up 4 bases and V 3 bases, and 8 bases lay outside the gene matches. The CDR3 is 16 amino acids. The CDR3 bases are TGTGCCAGTAGTATGTCCGGGACAGGCTTTAATCAGCCCCAGCATTTT. Encoded protein: CASSMSGTGFNQPQHF.

The chain is built from TRBV19 and TRBJ2-3; D is possibly TRBD1 (5 bases). V was pared by 1 base and J by 5 bases, with 13 bases between. The CDR3 is 15 amino acids. Germline CDR1 LNHDA, CDR2 SQIVND (reference sequence). CDR3 bases: TGTGCCAGTAGTATAGGCACTTATAGGGGAGATACGCAGTATTTT. Translation: CASSIGTYRGDTQYF.

A remark on this clone: The junction departs from germline at one end; a sequencing error may be responsible. Distinct nucleotide sequences in the sample also encode this CDR3. The rearrangement links TRBV2 to TRBJ2-7, with D perhaps matching TRBD1 (6 bases). CDR1 and CDR2 from the germline V gene are SNHLY and FYNNEI. The CDR3 totals 14 residues. CDR3 sequence: CASSLQGATYEQYF. CDR3 DNA sequence: TGTGCCAGCAGTTTACAGGGAGCTACCTACGAACAGTACTTC.

This chain joins TRBV5-5 and TRBJ1-3; possible D gene TRBD1, 6 bases. This CDR3 region has 14 residues. In germline, CDR1 is SGHKS, CDR2 YYEKEE (reference sequence). Trimming pared 2 bases from V and 4 bases from J, leaving 10 bases between. The CDR3 nucleotides are TGTGCCAGCAGCTTTGCAGGGGCCGGAAACACCATATATTTT. Protein: CASSFAGAGNTIYF.

V and J are TRBV20-1 and TRBJ1-2; D is unresolved. The V end lost 5 bases, the J end lost 7 bases, and 11 bases lay between the germline ends. Germline values: CDR1 DFQATT, CDR2 SNEGSKA (reference sequence). This CDR3 is 11 amino acids long. For the CDR3, the DNA is TGCAGTGCTTCGACCTCTCCTGGCTACACCTTC. Translation: CSASTSPGYTF.

The chain carries TRBV2 and TRBJ1-4, with D perhaps TRBD1 (6 bases). Per the germline V gene, CDR1 is SNHLY and CDR2 is FYNNEI. This CDR3 region has 14 residues. Trimming removed 2 bases from V and 3 bases from J, with 7 bases in between. This chain's CDR3 is CASSESGANEKLFF. The DNA of the CDR3 is TGTGCCAGCAGTGAATCAGGGGCTAATGAAAAACTGTTTTTT.

The chain is built from TRBV2 and TRBJ1-6; 10 bases are shared with TRBD1. The CDR3 loop spans 16 amino acids. Germline V gives CDR1 SNHLY, CDR2 FYNNEI. After removal of 5 bases from V and 7 bases from J, the junction contained 8 bases not matched to a gene. The CDR3 is CASSNPGQGFNSPLHF. CDR3 in DNA: TGTGCCAGCAGTAATCCGGGACAGGGGTTCAATTCACCCCTCCACTTT.

The V call is TRBV7-2, the J call TRBJ2-1; tentatively, D is TRBD1 (5 bases). This CDR3 spans 19 amino acids. V was pared by 4 bases and J by 4 bases, with 26 bases between. Germline assignment: CDR1 SGHTA and CDR2 FQGNSA. This CDR3 is CASSSLAPLTVWDYNEQFF. DNA of the CDR3: TGTGCCAGCAGCTCATTAGCACCCCTGACAGTATGGGATTACAATGAGCAGTTCTTC.